Below, 20 T cell receptor beta chains from the same sample are listed, as sequenced in a study of blood T cells in healthy people across ages. Using a J-beta primer mix together with a sample-barcoded 5' primer, a second PCR was run for roughly 6 to 12 cycles. A single record per CDR3 protein comes from TCRdb applying MiXCR to the 5' RACE reads. This table holds more than 1.4 million distinct CDR3 sequences, approximately 40% found once. Source material: blood. The receptors come from a woman aged 18-29 years in good health.

This clonotype was seen more than once but under ten times. The chain employs TRBV5-1 and TRBJ1-6, with 7 bases lining up with TRBD1. Germline V gene sequence: CDR1 SGHRS, CDR2 YFSETQ. Unmatched junction bases numbered 7, after V lost 3 bases and J lost 7 bases. CDR3 length equals 15 residues. The CDR3 region is CASSWEPGQNSPLHF. CDR3 nucleotides: TGCGCCAGCAGCTGGGAACCGGGACAGAATTCACCCCTCCACTTT.

V is TRBV30 and J is TRBJ2-7; either TRBD1 or TRBD2 may fit D (5 bases each). Germline V gene data show CDR1 as GTSNPN and CDR2 as SVGIG (reference sequence). V lost 5 bases to trimming and J lost 2 bases, with 16 bases between them. This CDR3 region has 14 residues. The DNA of the CDR3 is TGTGCCTGGGCCCTCGGGGCGGCAACCTACGAGCAGTACTTC. This sequence encodes CAWALGAATYEQYF.

This clonotype has a count of ten or more. The J gene is TRBJ1-5, the V gene TRBV4-1; D gene ambiguous. Trimming took off 1 base at V and 0 bases at J, with 7 bases between the two ends. The CDR3 covers 15 residues. CDR1 MGHRA and CDR2 YSYEKL come from the germline V gene. CDR3 protein: CASSQVRDSNQPQHF. The CDR3 bases are TGCGCCAGCAGCCAAGTACGGGATAGCAATCAGCCCCAGCATTTT.

The rearrangement joins TRBV18 to TRBJ2-1; D might be TRBD2 (5 bases). In germline, CDR1 is KGHSH, CDR2 LQKENI. This CDR3 comprises 13 residues. Between the trimmed V and J ends, which lost 0 bases and 6 bases, there was a span of 6 bases. CDR3 amino acids: CASSPPEVNEQFF. The CDR3 region has the DNA TGTGCCAGCTCACCACCGGAGGTCAATGAGCAGTTCTTC. Full variable domain (missing parts from reference TRBV18 and TRBJ2-1): NAGVMQNPRHLVRRRGQEARLRCSPMKGHSHVYWYRQLPEEGLKFMVYLQKENIIDESGMPKERFSAEFPKEGPSILRIQQVVRGDSAAYFCASSPPEVNEQFFGPGTRLTVL.

This sequence joins TRBV18 and TRBJ1-2, with 10 bases identical to TRBD1. V gave up 8 bases and J gave up 6 bases; unmatched junction bases: 6. The germline V gene has CDR1 KGHSH and CDR2 LQKENI. This CDR3 has 13 amino acids. CDR3 region: CASPTTGGNGYTF. The CDR3 DNA is TGTGCCAGCCCAACGACAGGGGGCAATGGCTACACCTTC.

This clonotype has more than one count but fewer than ten. The gene calls are TRBV12-3 or TRBV12-4 and TRBJ1-1; D remains unclear. V lost 2 bases and J 6 bases, leaving 7 bases between the germline ends. The CDR3 contains 12 residues. CDR3 DNA sequence: TGTGCCAGCAGTTTAATCCCCCCTGAAGCTTTCTTT. It is translated as CASSLIPPEAFF.

This clonotype has ten or more counts. The chain carries TRBV5-1 and TRBJ1-2, with D tentatively TRBD1 (6 bases). CDR1 SGHRS and CDR2 YFSETQ come from the germline V gene. There are 13 residues in the CDR3. V lost 4 bases and J lost 4, with 11 bases in between. The CDR3 region is CASSPDSSYGYTF. The CDR3 coding sequence is TGCGCCAGCAGCCCGGACAGTTCCTATGGCTACACCTTC.

The CDR3 is CASSGTAGNKNSYEQYF. The CDR3 nucleotides are TGTGCCAGTTCAGGGACAGCGGGAAACAAAAACTCCTACGAGCAGTACTTC. This chain uses TRBV6-6 with TRBJ2-7; D may match TRBD1 or TRBD2 (7 bases each). V gave up 9 bases and J gave up 0 bases, with 24 bases separating them. CDR1 is MNHNY, CDR2 SVGAGI, per germline (reference sequence). This CDR3 spans 17 amino acids.

The rearrangement joins TRBV20-1 to TRBJ1-1; 8 nucleotides match TRBD1. The CDR3 runs to 18 residues. The germline V gene has CDR1 DFQATT and CDR2 SNEGSKA (reference sequence). V trimming: 5 bases; J trimming: 1 base; junction bases outside the gene matches: 18. The CDR3 DNA follows: TGCAGTGCTCCGAGGATCAGGGGGCGACGTAAAGGGAACACTGAAGCTTTCTTT. Amino acids: CSAPRIRGRRKGNTEAFF.

This clonotype was observed a few times. The chain combines TRBV10-3 with TRBJ1-1; D remains unclear. Trimming pared 10 bases from V and 1 base from J, leaving 13 bases between. The length of the CDR3 is 13 residues. Germline CDR1 ENHRY, CDR2 SYGVKD. Here the CDR3 DNA reads TGTGCCACTTCCGAGGCAGAGAACACTGAAGCTTTCTTT. Protein: CATSEAENTEAFF.

The J gene is TRBJ2-5, the V gene TRBV29-1; D gene ambiguous. CDR3 length equals 10 residues. Germline CDR1 and CDR2: SQVTM and ANQGSEA. The V gene lost 6 bases and the J gene lost 5 bases, with 7 bases spanning the gap. CDR3 loop: CSVTFETQYF. The CDR3 nucleotides read TGCAGCGTGACGTTTGAGACCCAGTACTTC. The full variable domain, with the rest looked up from reference TRBV29-1 and TRBJ2-5, is SAVISQKPSRDICQRGTSLTIQCQVDSQVTMMFWYRQQPGQSLTLIATANQGSEATYESGFVIDKFPISRPNLTFSTLTVSNMSPEDSSIYLCSVTFETQYFGPGTRLLVL.

The CDR3 sequence: CASSYAPGLAGYNEQYF. The CDR3 region has the DNA TGTGCCAGCAGTTACGCCCCGGGACTAGCGGGGTACAATGAGCAGTACTTC. J is TRBJ2-1 and V is TRBV6-5, with 13 bases fitting TRBD2. The better agreement between TRBJ2-7 and the DNA end casts doubt on the J call. CDR1 is MNHEY, CDR2 SVGAGI, per germline. This CDR3 has 17 residues.

A remark on this clonotype: Germline and junction disagree at one end, which may indicate a read error. The chain couples TRBV11-2 to TRBJ1-2; D uncertain. CDR1 and CDR2 (germline): SGHAT, FQNNGV. This CDR3 is built from 15 residues. CDR3 protein: CTSRPSKGRNYGYTF. DNA for the CDR3: TGTACCAGCAGACCCTCGAAGGGCCGTAACTATGGCTACACCTTC.

A few counts support this clonotype. The rearrangement joins TRBV6-5 to TRBJ2-1; 7 positions agree with TRBD1. CDR3 length: 16 residues. After removal of 2 bases from V and 2 bases from J, the junction contained 6 bases not matched to a gene. CDR1 and CDR2 from the germline V gene are MNHEY and SVGAGI. The CDR3 DNA reads as TGTGCCAGCAGTTACCACCACAGGGGTACCTACAATGAGCAGTTCTTC. Protein product: CASSYHHRGTYNEQFF.

To note about this clonotype: The junction does not match germline at one end; this may be a read error. The chain is built from TRBV18 and TRBJ2-3, with D maybe TRBD1 (6 bases). The germline V gene has CDR1 KGHSH and CDR2 LQKENI. This CDR3 contains 18 residues. In DNA, the CDR3 is TGTACCAGCTCACCAAGGACCGGACAACAGGGCCTCACAGATACGCAGTATTTT. This codes for CTSSPRTGQQGLTDTQYF. Drawing the rest from reference TRBV18 and TRBJ2-3, the complete variable domain is NAGVMQNPRHLVRRRGQEARLRCSPMKGHSHVYWYRQLPEEGLKFMVYLQKENIIDESGMPKERFSAEFPKEGPSILRIQQVVRGDSAAYFCTSSPRTGQQGLTDTQYFGPGTRLTVL.

This clonotype was counted between two and nine times. CDR3 protein: CASSHTRRQRPEKLFF. DNA of the CDR3: TGTGCCAGCAGTCACACCCGTCGACAGAGACCTGAAAAACTGTTTTTT. The chain carries TRBV6-6 and TRBJ1-4; D perhaps matches TRBD1 (5 bases). The CDR3 is 16 amino acids. V lost 5 bases to trimming and J lost 7 bases, with 20 bases between them. CDR1 and CDR2 (germline): MNHNY, SVGAGI (reference sequence).

V usage is TRBV20-1 and J usage is TRBJ1-1; 8 nucleotides align to TRBD1. Germline trimming cut 6 bases from V and 0 bases from J; bases unmatched to any gene: 6. Germline V gene lookup returns CDR1 DFQATT and CDR2 SNEGSKA (reference sequence). This CDR3 region has 14 residues. The DNA of the CDR3 is TGCAGTGCGGAACCGGGACAGGTGAACACTGAAGCTTTCTTT. Translation: CSAEPGQVNTEAFF.

The V gene is TRBV19, the J gene TRBJ1-2; TRBD1 aligns across 8 bases. The CDR3 runs to 15 residues. CDR1 and CDR2 from the germline V gene are LNHDA and SQIVND (reference sequence). The junction had 12 bases not matched to a gene; V was cut back by 6 bases and J by 6 bases. This chain's CDR3 is CASRTGAYSGNGYTF. The CDR3 DNA sequence: TGTGCCAGTAGGACAGGGGCTTACAGTGGGAATGGCTACACCTTC.

This clonotype was counted many times. This rearrangement joins TRBV10-3 to TRBJ2-7, with D possibly matching TRBD2 (6 bases). The CDR3 runs to 13 residues. V was cut by 8 bases and J by 6 bases, with 17 bases left in between. The germline V gene has CDR1 ENHRY and CDR2 SYGVKD. This CDR3 reads CAIAQGGGREQYF. The DNA for the CDR3 is TGTGCCATCGCCCAGGGTGGAGGGCGCGAGCAGTACTTC.

There are a few counts of this clonotype. CDR3 in DNA: TGCGCCAGCAGCCCCGAGGGAGGGACCTATGGCTACACCTTC. Its translation is CASSPEGGTYGYTF. V usage is TRBV4-1 and J usage is TRBJ1-2; possibly TRBD1 for D (5 bases). Trimming took 4 bases from V and 4 from J, leaving 13 bases between them. The CDR3 loop spans 14 amino acids. Germline CDR1 reads MGHRA; CDR2 reads YSYEKL.